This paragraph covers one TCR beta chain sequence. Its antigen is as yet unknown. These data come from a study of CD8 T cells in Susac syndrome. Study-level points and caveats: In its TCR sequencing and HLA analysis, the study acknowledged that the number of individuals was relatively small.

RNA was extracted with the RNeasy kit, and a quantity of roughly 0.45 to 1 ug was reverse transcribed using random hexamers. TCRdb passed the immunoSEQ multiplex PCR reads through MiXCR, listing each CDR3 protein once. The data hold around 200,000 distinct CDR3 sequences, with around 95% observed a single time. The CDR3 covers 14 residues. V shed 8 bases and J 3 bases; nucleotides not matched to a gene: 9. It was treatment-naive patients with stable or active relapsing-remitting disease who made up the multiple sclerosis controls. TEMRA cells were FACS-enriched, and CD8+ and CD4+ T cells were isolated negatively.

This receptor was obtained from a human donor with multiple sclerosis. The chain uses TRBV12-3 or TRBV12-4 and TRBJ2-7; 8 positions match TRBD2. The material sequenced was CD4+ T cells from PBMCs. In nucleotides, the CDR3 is TGTGCCAGCCGTCTTGAGGGACTAGACTACGAGCAGTACTTC. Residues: CASRLEGLDYEQYF.